The clone carrying this T cell receptor (beta chain) was found many times. This specimen belongs to a study of spatial heterogeneity in lung cancer. Study in general: Alpha-chain detections were consistently fewer than beta-chain detections among the sequences.

Each molecule of TCR cDNA was tagged with one unique molecular identifier. MiXCR was run by TCRdb on the 5' RACE reads, yielding one entry per CDR3 protein. The sample lists about 45,000 distinct CDR3 sequences; 6.5% to 8.5% were seen once. The time point here: sample taken at primary tumor resection. The sequenced material consisted of unsorted whole RNA from tumor, nontumor lung or frozen PBMC. The donors were some 70 patients with non-small cell lung cancer that was early-stage and untreated. The input for sequencing was PBMCs, taken at surgery. The sequence came from a female donor with early-stage non-small cell lung cancer.

CDR3 in DNA: TGTGCCAGCAGCATCATGACCGGACTTTTATTCTACGAGCAGTACTTC. Translated: CASSIMTGLLFYEQYF. The V gene is TRBV7-9, the J gene TRBJ2-7; tentative D call: TRBD2 (5 bases). The CDR3 has 16 amino acids. V was pared by 5 bases and J by 3 bases, with 20 bases between. Looked up from germline, CDR1 is SEHNR and CDR2 is FQNEAQ (reference sequence).